The entry below gives a single TCR beta chain sequence along with its context. Its target is not known. The CDR3 covers 12 residues. The V gene end was trimmed by 2 bases and the J gene end by 9 bases; junction bases not matched to a gene: 3. The germline V gene has CDR1 SEHNR and CDR2 FQNEAQ (reference sequence). The data derive from a study of T cell responses to AZD1222 COVID-19 vaccine. Study background: Pooling was applied to second doses at about 4 or about 12 weeks.

Only in-frame clones appear in the TCRdb table, and some are missing; sequencing was by immunoSEQ multiplex PCR. The repertoire consists of under 200,000 clones, with around nine tenths occurring once and the leading ten covering approximately 5.7%. Study conclusions and caveats: Following two doses of AZD1222, Spike-specific TCR breadth and depth rose.

This clonotype was obtained from an adult in good health. This material consisted of peripheral blood, taken on day 0 of AZD1222 vaccination. V and J are TRBV7-9 and TRBJ1-1; 7 bases are shared with TRBD1. CDR3 sequence: CASSLMGQQAFF. The CDR3 DNA is TGTGCCAGCAGCTTAATGGGACAGCAAGCTTTCTTT.